This TCR beta chain was documented in a study of immune aging and cytomegalovirus after organ transplant (dated by TCRdb to the early 2020s). A note on the overall study: Three-drug immunosuppression with prednisone, tacrolimus, and mycophenolate was given to all transplant recipients. Overall study outcomes, separate from this receptor: Following viremia, cells with an aged phenotype rose post-transplant no matter the clone size, with the increase showing up earlier in large clones (days 200-264) than in small clones. CD57 was not measured in the sequencing data, so a conservative gene-based aging definition was used instead. Large clones contained a higher proportion of TEMRA cells, and the seven largest clones (1904 cells) acquired aged and TEMRA cells while losing TCM cells.

Concerning this clonotype itself: Its antigen remains unidentified. No much larger clonotype is one base removed from it; base qualities were not supplied.

Library construction relied on single-cell sequencing. Reads for this sample came from an Illumina NovaSeq 6000. The BD Rhapsody Targeted mRNA and AbSeq Reagent Kit, in a microwell format, was used for cell capture and library preparation. The libraries included TCR, sample tags, AbSeq, and targeted mRNA from the Human T-Cell Expression Panel, along with custom TOX and TOX2 primers. An Illumina NovaSeq was used to sequence the libraries. Regarding the original processing steps: The analysis covered 9,000 to 13,000 cells in total, of which around 7,100 were CD8 T cells and approximately 4,500 were CD8 T cells with an identifiable TCR CDR3. The BD Rhapsody Targeted Analysis Pipeline, including V(D)J processing, was run on the Seven Bridges Genomics platform to process the raw data. SeqGeq 1.6.0 was used for quality control, Sample Tag demultiplexing with Lex-BDSMK, clone identification with VDJ Explorer, and Seurat clustering. A clone was considered non-expanded if it made up <1% of CD8 T cells, and considered a clonal expansion if it made up >2.5% of the sample. In TCRdb, the public reads were trimmed at Q25 with fastp and aligned with MiXCR, with productive beta chains retained. A single entry per CDR3 protein holds the most common genes and DNA from its merged rows. For this entry, the V and J calls and clone size follow TCRdb and not the study's own pipeline. Counted in this sample were about 20,000 distinct CDR3 sequences; about a third of them appeared once. The leading ten clones occupy less than 30% of the sample.

CDR1 and CDR2 (MGHRA, YSYEKL) derive from the germline V gene. From the cysteine up to the phenylalanine, the CDR3 has a length of 16 residues. The read is trimmed to its CDR3 DNA, 48 bases read in frame from base 1. At the junction V is shortened by 0 bases and J by 6 bases; bases outside the gene matches: 6. The intended sense of this specimen's time point label: five sample-tagged time points from pre-transplant (day -1) to day 368 post-transplant, pooled. After thawing, PBMC were stimulated with a CMV IE-1 overlapping peptide library for over 9 hours, with no transport inhibitors added. After being thawed and rested overnight, the cells were stimulated in R10 medium along with CD28/CD49d costimulation. The IE-1 peptide library was made up of 15-amino-acid peptides with 11-amino-acid overlaps. Each time point was barcoded with BD Single-Cell Multiplexing Kit Sample Tags, pooled, and stained with oligo-conjugated anti-CD45RA plus sorting antibodies. A BD FACSAria III was used to sort CMV-responsive CD8+CD137+ and CD4+CD154+ T cells at 4-way purity. Blood samples were drawn into EDTA vacutainers and processed by Ficoll gradient within 1-24 hours.

This chain joins TRBV4-1 to TRBJ2-7; 12 central bases correspond to TRBD2. This TCR was recovered from a female donor who had a heart transplant and CMV viremia. Sample: CMV peptide-activated CD4+ and CD8+ T cells sorted from blood, taken at five time points, pooled. The sample's cell subset or site label, decoded: sorted CD8+CD137+ and CD4+CD154+ T cells after about 11 h CMV IE-1 peptide stimulation. The CDR3 reads CASSQEGTSGRSEQYF. The DNA sequence is given as TGCGCCAGCAGCCAAGAAGGAACTAGCGGGAGGTCCGAGCAGTACTTC.